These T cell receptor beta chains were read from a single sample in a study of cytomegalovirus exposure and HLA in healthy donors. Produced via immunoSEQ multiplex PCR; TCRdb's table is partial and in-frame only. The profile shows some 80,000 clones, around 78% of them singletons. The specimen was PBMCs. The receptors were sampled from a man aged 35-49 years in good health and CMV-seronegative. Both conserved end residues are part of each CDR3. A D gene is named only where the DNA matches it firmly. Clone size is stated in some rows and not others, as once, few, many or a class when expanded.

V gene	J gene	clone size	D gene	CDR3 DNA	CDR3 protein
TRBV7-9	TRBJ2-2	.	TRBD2	TGTGCCAGCAGCTTATCCAGCGGGGGGACCGGGGAGCTGTTTTTT	CASSLSSGGTGELFF
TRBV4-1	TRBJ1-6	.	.	TGCGCCAGCAGCCAAGATCAGTCAGGGAGGGGCCCTAGGTCACCCCTCCACTTT	CASSQDQSGRGPRSPLHF
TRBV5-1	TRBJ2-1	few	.	TGCGCCAGCAGCGAGTACAATGAGCAGTTCTTC	CASSEYNEQFF
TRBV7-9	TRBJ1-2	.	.	TGTGCCAGCAGCTTAGCGTCAGGGAATTATGGCTACACCTTC	CASSLASGNYGYTF
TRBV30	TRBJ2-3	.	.	TGTGCCTGGACCTCAGTGCACAACACAGATACGCAGTATTTT	CAWTSVHNTDTQYF
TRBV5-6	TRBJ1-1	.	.	TGTGCCAGCAGCTTAGGGTTACGGGGCACTGAAGCTTTCTTT	CASSLGLRGTEAFF
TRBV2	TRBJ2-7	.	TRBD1	TGTGCCAGCAGGGACAGGGGATACGAGCAGTACTTC	CASRDRGYEQYF
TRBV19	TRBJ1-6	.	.	TGTGCCAGTAGTTACAGGGTTGAAAATTCACCCCTCCACTTT	CASSYRVENSPLHF
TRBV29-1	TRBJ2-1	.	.	TGCAGCGTTGCACAAAACAGGGATGACAATGAGCAGTTCTTC	CSVAQNRDDNEQFF
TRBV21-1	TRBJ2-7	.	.	TGTGCCAGCAGCAAAATGACGGGGGGTCTTTCCTACGAGCAGTACTTC	CASSKMTGGLSYEQYF
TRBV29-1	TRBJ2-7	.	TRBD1	TGCAGCGTCGAGATGGGACAGGGCTACGAGCAGTACTTC	CSVEMGQGYEQYF
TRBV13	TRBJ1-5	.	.	TGTGCCAGCAGCCTACGACGGCGGGGCAATCAGCCCCAGCATTTT	CASSLRRRGNQPQHF
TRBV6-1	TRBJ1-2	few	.	TGTGCCAGCAGTACAGGGAGAGGCTACACCTTC	CASSTGRGYTF
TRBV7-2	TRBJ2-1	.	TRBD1	TGTGCCAGCAGCCCACTGGGACAGACTTACAATGAGCAGTTCTTC	CASSPLGQTYNEQFF
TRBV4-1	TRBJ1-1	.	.	TGCGCCAGCAGACCCGAGTCGACAGGCTACACTGAAGCTTTCTTT	CASRPESTGYTEAFF
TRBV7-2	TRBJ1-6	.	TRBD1	TGTGCCAGCAGCTCACGACAGGGCAGTAATTCACCCCTCCACTTT	CASSSRQGSNSPLHF
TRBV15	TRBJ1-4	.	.	TGTGCCACCAGCAGAGATGGGTCCGGGGGGTTAAGGGAAAAACTGTTTTTT	CATSRDGSGGLREKLFF
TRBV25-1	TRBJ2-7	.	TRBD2	TGTGCCAGCAGTGATCCTAGCGGGGGATGCGAGCAGTACTTC	CASSDPSGGCEQYF
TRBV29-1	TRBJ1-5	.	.	TGCAGCGTTGGGACAGCTTATAGCAATCAGCCCCAGCATTTT	CSVGTAYSNQPQHF
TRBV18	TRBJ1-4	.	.	TGTGCCAGCTCCCTGGCTCAGGGGAGAGAAAAACTGTTTTTT	CASSLAQGREKLFF
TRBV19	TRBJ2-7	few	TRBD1	TGTGCCAGTAAGGGGACAGGGCTCGATGAGCAGTACTTC	CASKGTGLDEQYF
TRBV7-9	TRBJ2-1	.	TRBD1	TGTGCCAGCAATGGGGACAGGGTCGGCTCCTACAATGAGCAGTTCTTC	CASNGDRVGSYNEQFF
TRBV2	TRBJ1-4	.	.	TGTGCCAGCAGTGAAGCACCAGGGAGGGGGGGAGAAAAACTGTTTTTT	CASSEAPGRGGEKLFF
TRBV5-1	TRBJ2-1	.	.	TGCGCCAGCAGCGGGGGACTCGCGGGGTTGCAGGAGCAGTTCTTC	CASSGGLAGLQEQFF
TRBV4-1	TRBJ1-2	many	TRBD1	TGCGCCAGCAGCACTCGACAGGGGGCAGAAGGCTACACCTTC	CASSTRQGAEGYTF
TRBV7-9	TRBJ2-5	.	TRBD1	TGTGCCAGCAGCTTAGCGACAGGGGGTGACCAAGAGACCCAGTACTTC	CASSLATGGDQETQYF
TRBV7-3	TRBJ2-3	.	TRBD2	TGTGCCAGCAGCTTAAGTTTCGGGGGGAGAGATACGCAGTATTTT	CASSLSFGGRDTQYF
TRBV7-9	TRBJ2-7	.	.	TGTTCCAGCAGCTTGTTGCGGTACGAGCAGTACTTC	CSSSLLRYEQYF
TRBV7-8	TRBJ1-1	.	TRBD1	TGTGCCAGCAGCTTACCAGGGGGGAACACTGAAGCTTTCTTT	CASSLPGGNTEAFF
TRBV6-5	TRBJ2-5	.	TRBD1	TGTGCCAGCAGCCGACAGGGGGCGCGAGAGACCCAGTACTTC	CASSRQGARETQYF
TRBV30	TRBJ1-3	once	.	TGTGCCTGGAGTGGAGGGAGCAACACCATATATTTT	CAWSGGSNTIYF
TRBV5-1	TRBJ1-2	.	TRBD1	TGCGCCAGCAGCTTACTCAACCCGGGACAGACGACCTATGGCTACACCTTC	CASSLLNPGQTTYGYTF
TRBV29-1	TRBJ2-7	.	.	TGCAGCGTTGCTTCCACCAGGGGCTACGAGCAGTACTTC	CSVASTRGYEQYF
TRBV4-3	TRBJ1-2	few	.	TGCGCCAGCAGCCGAAGGGGAGGCGCTACGCGGGGCTACACCTTC	CASSRRGGATRGYTF
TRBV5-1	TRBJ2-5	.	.	TGCGCCAGCAGCTGGAGTGGATCAGAGACCCAGTACTTC	CASSWSGSETQYF
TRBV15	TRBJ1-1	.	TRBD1	TGTGCCACCAGCAGAGGGACAGGGTCTGCGTGTGAGGCTTTCTTT	CATSRGTGSACEAFF
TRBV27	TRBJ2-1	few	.	TGTGCCAGCAGTTTATCGTGGAGCTCCTACAATGAGCAGTTCTTC	CASSLSWSSYNEQFF
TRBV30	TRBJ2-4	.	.	TGTGCCTGGTCTCCAGGGAACATTCAGTACTTC	CAWSPGNIQYF
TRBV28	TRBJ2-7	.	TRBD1	TGTGCCAGCAGTCCTCCGGGACAGGGGGTCTACGAGCAGTACTTC	CASSPPGQGVYEQYF
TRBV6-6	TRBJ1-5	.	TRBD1	TGTGCCAGCAGTACAGGGGGTCAAAGTCAGCCCCAGCATTTT	CASSTGGQSQPQHF
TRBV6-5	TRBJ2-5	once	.	TGTGCCAGCAGTTATAAATTAGGGGGATGGGAGACCCAGTACTTC	CASSYKLGGWETQYF
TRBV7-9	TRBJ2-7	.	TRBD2	TGTGCCAGCAGCTTAGGGTCGGGGGGAAGCTCCTACGAGCAGTACTTC	CASSLGSGGSSYEQYF
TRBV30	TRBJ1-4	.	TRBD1	TGTGCCTGGAGTTTAAAGGACAGGGATGAAAAACTGTTTTTT	CAWSLKDRDEKLFF
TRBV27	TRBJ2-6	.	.	TGTGCCATCGATTCCGAGGGAGGGGCCAACGTCCTGACTTTC	CAIDSEGGANVLTF
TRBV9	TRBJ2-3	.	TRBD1	TGTGCCAGCAGCGTAGGTAGTAATTGGGGACAGGGAACCACAGATACGCAGTATTTT	CASSVGSNWGQGTTDTQYF
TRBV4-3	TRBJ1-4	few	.	TGCGCCAGCAGCCAAGATCCCCGGACTAATGAAAAACTGTTTTTT	CASSQDPRTNEKLFF
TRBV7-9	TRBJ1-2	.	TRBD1	TGTGCCAGCAGCTTAAGAGGGGGCTTAGGCTACACCTTC	CASSLRGGLGYTF
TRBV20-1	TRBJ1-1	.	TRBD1	TGCAGGGGACAGGGAACTGAAGCTTTCTTT	CRGQGTEAFF
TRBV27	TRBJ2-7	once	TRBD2	TGTGCCAGCAGGCTAGCGGGGGAGGCCTACGAGCAGTACTTC	CASRLAGEAYEQYF
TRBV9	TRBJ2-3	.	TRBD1	TGTGCCAGCAGCGTAGAGACAGGGCGAACAGATACGCAGTATTTT	CASSVETGRTDTQYF
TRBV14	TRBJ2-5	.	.	TGTGCCAGCAGCCACACACAAGAGACCCAGTACTTC	CASSHTQETQYF
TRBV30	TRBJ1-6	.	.	TGTGCCTGGTCAGGAACGAATTCACCCCTCCACTTT	CAWSGTNSPLHF
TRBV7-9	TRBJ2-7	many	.	TGTGCCAGCAGCGTCGACAGGAGTTACGAGCAGTACTTC	CASSVDRSYEQYF
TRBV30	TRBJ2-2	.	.	TGTGCCTGGAGTGTACTGGGGCGGCCTGGCACCGGGGAGCTGTTTTTT	CAWSVLGRPGTGELFF
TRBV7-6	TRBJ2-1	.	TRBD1	TGTGCCAGCAGCCGCACAGGGGGCTCTGGGAGCAATGAGCAGTTCTTC	CASSRTGGSGSNEQFF
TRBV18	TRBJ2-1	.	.	TGTGCCAGCTCACCAAGGAGGGTATATGGTTACAATGAGCAGTTCTTC	CASSPRRVYGYNEQFF
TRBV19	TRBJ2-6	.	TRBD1	TGTGCCAGTAGTATAGGACAGGGAGTTTTGTCGGGGGCCAACGTCCTGACTTTC	CASSIGQGVLSGANVLTF